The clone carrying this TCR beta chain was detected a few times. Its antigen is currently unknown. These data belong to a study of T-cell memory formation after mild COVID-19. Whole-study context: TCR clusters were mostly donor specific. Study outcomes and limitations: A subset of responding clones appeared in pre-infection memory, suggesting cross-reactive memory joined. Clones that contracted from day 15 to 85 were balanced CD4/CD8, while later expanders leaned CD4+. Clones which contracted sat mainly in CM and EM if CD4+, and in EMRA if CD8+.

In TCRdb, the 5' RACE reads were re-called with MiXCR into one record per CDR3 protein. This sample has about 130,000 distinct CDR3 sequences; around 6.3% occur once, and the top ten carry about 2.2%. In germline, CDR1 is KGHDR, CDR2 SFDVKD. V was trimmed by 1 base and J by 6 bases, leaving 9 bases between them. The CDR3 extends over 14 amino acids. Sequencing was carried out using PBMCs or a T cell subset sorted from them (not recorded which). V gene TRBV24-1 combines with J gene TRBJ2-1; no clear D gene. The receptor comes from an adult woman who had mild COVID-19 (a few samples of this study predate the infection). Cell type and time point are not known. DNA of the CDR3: TGTGCCACCAGTGATTTTCACAGTACCAATGAGCAGTTCTTC. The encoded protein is CATSDFHSTNEQFF.